These T cell receptor beta chains were read from a single sample in a study of cytomegalovirus exposure and HLA in healthy donors. Using immunoSEQ multiplex PCR, the repertoire was profiled, and TCRdb retains in-frame clones only, with some absent. This sample has 130,000 or so clones, with about 70% found just once. Sequences were obtained from PBMCs. These receptors were obtained from a woman in her thirties or forties in good health and CMV-seropositive. CDR3s include the opening cysteine and the closing phenylalanine or tryptophan. Size is omitted from some rows. Given values are once, few, many or a class for expanded clones.

j_call v_call clone_size cdr3_aa
TRBJ2-7 TRBV19 NA CASSMRLAPLYEQYF
TRBJ1-2 TRBV28 NA CASSSQGLRNGYTF
TRBJ2-1 TRBV6-1 NA CASSGLAGVLEQFF
TRBJ1-6 TRBV9 few CASSAPDRGSYNSPLHF
TRBJ2-6 TRBV6-6 NA CASSYLPGAGANVLTF
TRBJ2-5 TRBV10-2 NA CASSGLQYGLAGWTQYF
TRBJ2-7 TRBV19 few CASSMPGQGAKEQYF
TRBJ1-5 TRBV7-3 NA CASSLPYATGGVGNQPQHF
TRBJ2-5 TRBV10-3 NA CAISGQGRQETQYF
TRBJ2-5 TRBV18 few CASSPPELQETQYF
TRBJ2-2 TRBV28 NA CASSKGQVNTGELFF
TRBJ1-6 TRBV7-9 NA CASSTSGTNNSPLHF
TRBJ2-3 TRBV27 NA CASRKGSTGALENTQYF
TRBJ2-5 TRBV28 NA CASSRTGLSGETQYF
TRBJ1-2 TRBV12-5 once CASGFVGAGSGDGYTF
TRBJ2-5 TRBV7-2 once CASSSQPGLAKETQYF
TRBJ2-3 TRBV9 once CASSTGTRGRGDTQYF
TRBJ1-5 TRBV28 NA CASRLDRDKGPQHF
TRBJ1-1 TRBV7-3 medium-sized CASSLEGDTEAFF
TRBJ2-7 TRBV7-9 NA CSSSLARVPPYEQYF
TRBJ2-7 TRBV15 once CATSNTPGLAGLEQYF
TRBJ2-2 TRBV7-3 few CASSLSGTGELFF
TRBJ2-5 TRBV7-3 NA CASSLSGRAQETQYF
TRBJ1-5 TRBV7-9 NA CASSPQGHGPQHF
TRBJ2-7 TRBV7-9 once CASSPEGLAVYEQYF
TRBJ1-1 TRBV5-1 NA CASSLTGERNTEAFF
TRBJ2-7 TRBV4-3 NA CASSQRTGAIYEQYF
TRBJ2-7 TRBV4-1 NA CASSSMRGARTEQYF
TRBJ2-7 TRBV28 NA CASSSPVGEQYF
TRBJ2-2 TRBV14 NA CASSQDPGGELFF
TRBJ2-1 TRBV4-3 few CASSQTILGGELNEQFF
TRBJ2-1 TRBV5-1 few CASSLLGQGYNEQFF
TRBJ2-7 TRBV29-1 NA CSVEVQTYEQYF
TRBJ1-4 TRBV5-6 NA CASSLGQGGEKLFF
TRBJ1-1 TRBV11-3 NA CAIKSSGGTEAFF
TRBJ2-7 TRBV10-3 NA CAISDVAGGASEQYF
TRBJ2-2 TRBV7-2 NA CASSLDRVGTGELFF
TRBJ2-3 TRBV5-1 few CASSFQTSGSFGDTQYF
TRBJ2-3 TRBV28 NA CASTSRKAGAGAFREHTQYF
TRBJ1-5 TRBV6-1 NA CASRKGHNNQPQHF
TRBJ2-7 TRBV2 once CASSGQGLTEQYF
TRBJ2-3 TRBV10-3 NA CAIGPTADTQYF
TRBJ1-2 TRBV19 NA CASSVASIQGLNYGYTF
TRBJ1-1 TRBV28 NA CASSRRTGNTEAFF
TRBJ2-3 TRBV28 few CASTLAGGLNTDTQYF
TRBJ1-3 TRBV7-9 NA CASSFGQTRSGNTIYF
TRBJ2-1 TRBV27 few CASSFTPPKGLAGGSMQFF
TRBJ2-7 TRBV19 NA CASSIGGTGSYEQYF
TRBJ1-2 TRBV9 once CASSAGGTRSNYGYTF
TRBJ2-7 TRBV5-1 NA CASSLAGSRYEQYF
TRBJ1-1 TRBV30 NA CAWSVMGENTEAFF
TRBJ2-5 TRBV18 NA CASSPTSMKTQYF
TRBJ2-1 TRBV5-6 NA CASSFGTGLDEQFF
TRBJ2-5 TRBV27 NA CASSQKSQETQYF
TRBJ1-1 TRBV5-4 few CASSLGQESTEAFF
TRBJ1-3 TRBV5-4 NA CASSLQGSGNTIYF
TRBJ2-4 TRBV6-1 NA CASYRTLGNIQYF